Listed here is a single T cell receptor beta chain. What it binds is unknown. Assay: immunoSEQ multiplex PCR; the TCRdb copy retains only in-frame clones and omits some. Of more than 85,000 clones detected, approximately 90% appear once; the ten largest clones hold about 1.1%. Trimming took 6 bases from V and 5 from J; bases not matched to a gene: 3. Germline V gene sequence: CDR1 SGHNT, CDR2 YENEEA. The CDR3 length is 12 residues. The data derive from a study of siplizumab effects on memory and regulatory T cells. Study-wide results and caveats: Naive T cells were seemingly more diverse than memory cells, and major contributions to the alloresponse seemed to be made by them.

What was sequenced was CD4+ T cells sorted from blood. This sequence originates from a human donor in good health. J is TRBJ1-1 and V is TRBV11-3, with TRBD1 identical over 7 bases. CDR3 DNA: TGTGCCAGCAGTCGACAGGGTACTGAAGCTTTCTTT. Translated: CASSRQGTEAFF.